The 26 T cell receptor beta chains below come from one sample, sequenced in a study of cytomegalovirus exposure and HLA in healthy donors. The PCR used 60 Vbeta and 13 Jbeta primers. Profiled with immunoSEQ multiplex PCR; TCRdb holds only in-frame clones, not every one. This sample has 180,000 or so clones, with 75% to 80% found just once. The sequenced sample consisted of PBMCs. These receptor sequences come from a man aged 35-49 years in good health and CMV-seropositive.

The V gene is TRBV5-4, the J gene TRBJ2-3; 10 bases agree with TRBD1. V lost 2 bases to trimming and J lost 4 bases; unmatched junction nucleotides: 4. Germline V gives CDR1 SGHNT, CDR2 YYREEE (reference sequence). This CDR3 has 15 residues. CDR3 region: CASSLTGTGADTQYF. The CDR3 nucleotides are TGTGCCAGCAGCTTAACCGGGACAGGGGCAGATACGCAGTATTTT.

This clone was found a few times. This sequence joins TRBV2 and TRBJ2-2; 9 bases map to TRBD1. The CDR3 is made up of 16 amino acids. Germline V gives CDR1 SNHLY, CDR2 FYNNEI. J lost 0 bases, V lost 4 bases, and 3 bases had no gene match. The CDR3 here is CASSADRGSNTGELFF. CDR3 sequence (DNA): TGTGCCAGCAGTGCGGACAGGGGATCGAACACCGGGGAGCTGTTTTTT.

The chain uses TRBV9 and TRBJ2-1; D is possibly TRBD1 (6 bases). V was pared by 7 bases and J by 10 bases, with 24 bases between. The germline CDR1 and CDR2 sequences are SGDLS and YYNGEE. This CDR3 comprises 15 residues. DNA for the CDR3: TGTGCCAGCGGCCCAGGGGCTAGCCGTAGCTCAGAGCAGTTCTTC. Residues: CASGPGASRSSEQFF.

V usage is TRBV5-1 and J usage is TRBJ1-4, with 10 positions matching TRBD1. The V and J ends lost 4 bases and 4 bases, in that order; junction bases with no gene match: 4. The germline gives CDR1 SGHRS, CDR2 YFSETQ. CDR3 size: 15 residues. CDR3 sequence: CASSPRDRGNEKLFF. In nucleotides, the CDR3 is TGCGCCAGCAGCCCTCGGGACAGGGGTAATGAAAAACTGTTTTTT.

The chain joins TRBV4-2 to TRBJ2-7; D possibly corresponds to TRBD2 (5 bases). Looked up from germline, CDR1 is LGHNA and CDR2 is YNFKEQ. V was pared by 0 bases and J by 2 bases, with 11 bases between. The CDR3 extends over 15 amino acids. As DNA, the CDR3 is TGTGCCAGCAGCCAAGATTGGGCCGGGACCTACGAGCAGTACTTC. Its protein is CASSQDWAGTYEQYF.

This chain joins TRBV6-1 and TRBJ2-2, with TRBD1 as a possible D gene (6 bases). This CDR3 is 13 amino acids long. The germline V and J ends were trimmed by 6 bases and 4 bases, with 9 bases remaining between them. Germline loops: CDR1 MNHNS, CDR2 SASEGT. Here the CDR3 reads CASRPRGTGELFF. CDR3 in DNA: TGTGCCAGCAGACCCAGGGGCACCGGGGAGCTGTTTTTT.

The V and J genes are TRBV11-3 and TRBJ2-7, with D unclear. This CDR3 has 14 amino acids. Germline CDR1 SGHNT, CDR2 YENEEA. V was shortened by 1 base and J by 1 base, with 8 bases between the two germline ends. Here the CDR3 DNA reads TGTGCCAGCAGCTTAGGAGGTGCTTCCTACGAGCAGTACTTC. Translated: CASSLGGASYEQYF.

The gene calls are TRBV29-1 and TRBJ2-7, with D possibly TRBD2 on 6 matching bases. CDR3 length equals 13 residues. CDR1 SQVTM and CDR2 ANQGSEA come from the germline V gene. The V and J ends lost 4 bases and 0 bases respectively, with 10 bases between them. CDR3 sequence reads: CSVVAVSSYEQYF. DNA for the CDR3: TGCAGCGTTGTAGCGGTTAGCTCCTACGAGCAGTACTTC.

The V and J genes are TRBV5-1 and TRBJ1-4; 8 nucleotides agree with TRBD1. Per the germline V gene, CDR1 is SGHRS and CDR2 is YFSETQ. The ends lost 0 bases at V and 8 bases at J; junction bases unmatched: 3. The CDR3 sequence is 14 residues long. DNA of the CDR3: TGCGCCAGCAGCTTGGGACAGGGGAGCGAAAAACTGTTTTTT. It yields the protein CASSLGQGSEKLFF.

The rearrangement joins TRBV4-1 to TRBJ1-5; no definite D call. The CDR3 sequence is 17 residues long. Trimming removed 1 base from V and 0 bases from J, with 13 bases in between. Germline CDR1 and CDR2: MGHRA and YSYEKL. The CDR3 sequence is CASSQGGPRGSNQPQHF. In DNA form, the CDR3 reads TGCGCCAGCAGCCAAGGGGGTCCTCGGGGTAGCAATCAGCCCCAGCATTTT.

The V gene is TRBV19, the J gene TRBJ2-7; possibly TRBD2 for D (5 bases). This CDR3 is 12 amino acids long. The germline V and J ends were trimmed by 9 bases and 2 bases, with 11 bases remaining between them. Germline V gene data show CDR1 as LNHDA and CDR2 as SQIVND (reference sequence). The CDR3 region is CASGVTPYEQYF. The CDR3 DNA sequence: TGTGCCAGCGGGGTTACCCCCTACGAGCAGTACTTC.

This sequence joins TRBV5-6 and TRBJ2-7, with 8 positions matching TRBD2. CDR3 size: 13 residues. The ends lost 4 bases at V and 5 bases at J; junction bases unmatched: 5. The germline CDR1 and CDR2 sequences are SGHDT and YYEEEE. The CDR3 loop reads CASSPGGGDEQYF. The CDR3 DNA reads as TGTGCCAGCAGCCCGGGGGGGGGCGACGAGCAGTACTTC.

The chain employs TRBV11-3 and TRBJ2-3; tentatively, D is TRBD1 (6 bases). This CDR3 spans 15 amino acids. The V gene's germline CDR1 is SGHNT and CDR2 YENEEA. The V and J ends lost 2 bases and 1 base respectively, with 10 bases between them. CDR3 bases: TGTGCCAGCAGCTTAAACAGGGTTCGCACAGATACGCAGTATTTT. This sequence encodes CASSLNRVRTDTQYF.

This clone is medium-sized in the sample. This chain joins TRBV4-2 and TRBJ2-3; D is unresolved. CDR3 length: 16 amino acids. CDR1 is LGHNA and CDR2 is YNFKEQ in the germline V gene. V was clipped by 3 bases and J by 1 base, with 14 bases between them. The CDR3 bases are TGTGCCAGCAGCCAGCCCCCAAGCATGGGCACAGATACGCAGTATTTT. Translating gives CASSQPPSMGTDTQYF.

The rearrangement uses TRBV2 and TRBJ1-2; TRBD1 matches at 7 bases. Per the germline V gene, CDR1 is SNHLY and CDR2 is FYNNEI. This CDR3 has 13 residues. Losses at the gene ends were 4 bases for V and 7 bases for J; bases not matched to a gene: 6. CDR3 in DNA: TGTGCCAGCAGTGGACAGGGAGTCGCTGGCTACACCTTC. It specifies CASSGQGVAGYTF.

This clone was seen more than once but under ten times. The chain is built from TRBV11-2 and TRBJ2-7; D is uncertain. V was pared by 2 bases and J by 6 bases, with 11 bases between. Per the germline V gene, CDR1 is SGHAT and CDR2 is FQNNGV. CDR3 length: 13 amino acids. CDR3: CASSLNLLVEQYF. CDR3 sequence (DNA): TGTGCCAGCAGCTTAAATCTTTTAGTCGAGCAGTACTTC.

The chain has TRBV27 and TRBJ2-5; D might be TRBD1 (6 bases). Trimming cost V 2 bases and J 5 bases, with 9 bases left between them. The CDR3 has 13 amino acids. From germline, CDR1 is MNHEY and CDR2 SMNVEV (reference sequence). CDR3 DNA sequence: TGTGCCAGCAGTTTACAGGGGCGCGAGACCCAGTACTTC. Its translation is CASSLQGRETQYF.

This clone showed up just once. The V and J genes are TRBV29-1 and TRBJ2-7, with 7 bases fitting TRBD1. The CDR3 spans 12 residues. CDR1 and CDR2 from the germline V gene are SQVTM and ANQGSEA. V gave up 7 bases and J gave up 3 bases; unmatched junction bases: 6. CDR3 sequence (DNA): TGCAGCGCCAGACAGGGAATCTACGAGCAGTACTTC. The encoded protein is CSARQGIYEQYF.

V and J are TRBV7-9 and TRBJ2-7, with 10 bases identical to TRBD1. CDR1 and CDR2 from the germline V gene are SEHNR and FQNEAQ (reference sequence). The CDR3 has 15 residues. V gave up 3 bases and J gave up 3 bases; unmatched junction bases: 5. Written as DNA, the CDR3 is TGTGCCAGCAGCTTCCGGGACAGGGGACTCTACGAGCAGTACTTC. It translates to CASSFRDRGLYEQYF.

The gene calls are TRBV19 and TRBJ1-3; the match to TRBD1 covers 8 bases. CDR1 LNHDA and CDR2 SQIVND come from the germline V gene (reference sequence). This CDR3 is 15 amino acids long. J was trimmed by 4 bases and V by 4 bases; bases with no gene match: 6. CDR3 DNA sequence: TGTGCCAGTAGTACTGGACAGGGACAAGGAAACACCATATATTTT. Its protein is CASSTGQGQGNTIYF.

The chain has TRBV5-4 and TRBJ2-5, with 10 bases fitting TRBD2. The CDR3 extends over 15 amino acids. V lost 5 bases and J lost 3; bases outside the gene matches: 7. Germline V gives CDR1 SGHNT, CDR2 YYREEE (reference sequence). The CDR3 nucleotides read TGTGCCAGCAGACCTGACCTAGCGGGAGAAGAGACCCAGTACTTC. This encodes CASRPDLAGEETQYF.

Note on this clone: The same CDR3 is also encoded by other DNA sequences in this sample. The chain employs TRBV5-1 and TRBJ2-1; D may be TRBD2 (6 bases). The CDR3 spans 15 residues. Trimming took off 1 base at V and 1 base at J, with 9 bases between the two ends. Germline CDR1 SGHRS, CDR2 YFSETQ. DNA for the CDR3: TGCGCCAGCAGCTTGATAGCGGATTCCTACAATGAGCAGTTCTTC. This sequence encodes CASSLIADSYNEQFF.

This chain's CDR3 is CASSSNLGQAGGYTF. In DNA, the CDR3 is TGTGCCAGTAGTTCCAACCTGGGACAGGCAGGGGGCTACACCTTC. J is TRBJ1-2 and V is TRBV19; 8 bases agree with TRBD1. V lost 5 bases, J lost 8 bases, and 13 bases stayed unmatched. The CDR3 totals 15 residues. Germline-derived CDR1 and CDR2 are LNHDA and SQIVND (reference sequence).

This chain uses TRBV18 with TRBJ1-5; TRBD1 agrees at 10 bases. CDR1 is KGHSH and CDR2 is LQKENI in the germline V gene. The CDR3 has 12 amino acids. J lost 15 bases, V lost 2 bases, and 4 bases had no gene match. In nucleotides, the CDR3 is TGTGCCAGCTCACCAGGGACAGGGGAAGCGCATTTT. Protein product: CASSPGTGEAHF.

The J gene is TRBJ2-1, the V gene TRBV5-6, with D perhaps matching TRBD2 (5 bases). Germline V gives CDR1 SGHDT, CDR2 YYEEEE. This CDR3 spans 16 amino acids. V was clipped by 1 base and J by 4 bases, with 15 bases between them. The CDR3 sequence is CASSLTRERAYNEQFF. The CDR3 coding sequence is TGTGCCAGCAGCTTGACTCGGGAAAGGGCATACAATGAGCAGTTCTTC.

This chain links TRBV7-9 with TRBJ1-4; D is undetermined. Germline CDR1 is SEHNR and CDR2 is FQNEAQ (reference sequence). The CDR3 is 14 residues long. With 3 bases removed from V and 0 bases from J, the gap between germline ends came to 5 bases. CDR3 sequence: CASSLASTNEKLFF. The CDR3 DNA follows: TGTGCCAGCAGCTTGGCCTCAACTAATGAAAAACTGTTTTTT.